The present TCR beta chain was sequenced within a study of CXCR3-negative and CXCR3-positive naive CD8 T cells. This clonotype is called medium-sized (0.01 to 0.1%) based on its frequency. Libraries were UMI-labeled 5' RACE TRB cDNA. For each CDR3 protein, TCRdb gives one entry from its re-call of the 5' RACE reads, without DNA. The specimen's table records about 8,300 distinct CDR3 sequences. The receptor was derived from a human donor in good health. Some clones in this sample may be carry-over from other donors' samples. Material for sequencing was naive CXCR3- CD8+ T cells from blood. Subset in this sample: CD45RO-CCR7+CD27+CD95- naive CD8+ T cells lacking CXCR3 (TNR3-).

The CDR3 is CASSDPDRNIQYF. The chain recombines TRBV5-1 with TRBJ2-4; TCRdb picks TRBD1, but there is no DNA to check that call. CDR1 SGHRS and CDR2 YFSETQ come from the germline V gene. The CDR3 length is 13 residues.